What follows are 32 T cell receptor beta chains derived from one specimen sequenced in a study of vaccination effects on CD4 cells after COVID-19. The data were produced by immunoSEQ multiplex PCR, yet TCRdb's version contains in-frame clones alone and is incomplete. The sample gives 40,000 to 50,000 clones, 77% of which show up once; 2.5% to 3.5% is in the top ten. Their specific antigens are unknown. The ViraFEST assay expanded antigen-specific CD4+ T cells with viral peptide pools before sequencing. On day 10 of culture, CD4+ T cells were separated out. Nucleocapsid antibodies were negative in the vaccine recipients, who had never had SARS-CoV-2 infection. The source was CD4+ T cells from PBMCs cultured with HCoV-NL63 spike peptides, collected before COVID-19 vaccination. The origin of the receptors is a human donor who received a COVID-19 vaccine.

This chain uses TRBV14 with TRBJ2-5; 13 bases are shared with TRBD2. Trimming cost V 4 bases and J 1 base; bases outside gene matches: 6. The CDR3 length is 17 residues. Germline V gene lookup returns CDR1 SGHDN and CDR2 FVKESK. CDR3 nucleotide sequence: TGTGCCAGCAGCCGATGGACTAGCGGGGGTACCCAAGAGACCCAGTACTTC. It specifies CASSRWTSGGTQETQYF.

The genes are TRBV21-1 and TRBJ1-1. TRBV21-1 is shown as a pseudogene. There are 16 residues in the CDR3. CDR3 in amino acids: CASSKKPTLLNTEAFF. The CDR3 bases are TGTGCCAGCAGCAAAAAACCCACCCTTCTGAACACTGAAGCTTTCTTT.

This clone was observed once. The chain couples TRBV6-6 to TRBJ2-1, with D perhaps matching TRBD1 (6 bases). This CDR3 spans 12 amino acids. Per germline, CDR1 MNHNY and CDR2 SVGAGI (reference sequence). V was clipped by 5 bases and J by 12 bases, with 14 bases between them. The chain's CDR3 is CASSKLGQPQFF. For the CDR3, the DNA is TGTGCCAGCAGTAAACTAGGACAGCCGCAGTTCTTC.

The chain carries TRBV5-1 and TRBJ1-1, with D possibly TRBD1 on 6 matching bases. From germline, CDR1 is SGHRS and CDR2 YFSETQ. The CDR3 sequence is 14 residues long. V was trimmed by 4 bases and J by 1 base, leaving 11 bases between them. Here the CDR3 reads CASSRGQRNTEAFF. DNA for the CDR3: TGCGCCAGCAGCAGGGGACAAAGGAACACTGAAGCTTTCTTT.

V gene TRBV5-1 combines with J gene TRBJ1-2; D gene ambiguous. CDR3 length equals 14 residues. Trimming removed 1 base at V and 4 bases at J, with 11 bases between. Germline V gene lookup returns CDR1 SGHRS and CDR2 YFSETQ. In nucleotides, the CDR3 is TGCGCCAGCAGCTTGCGGTCCGGCGGCTATGGCTACACCTTC. Protein product: CASSLRSGGYGYTF. The variable domain in full, completed from reference TRBV5-1 and TRBJ1-2, reads KAGVTQTPRYLIKTRGQQVTLSCSPISGHRSVSWYQQTPGQGLQFLFEYFSETQRNKGNFPGRFSGRQFSNSRSEMNVSTLELGDSALYLCASSLRSGGYGYTFGSGTRLTVV.

The J gene is TRBJ1-2, the V gene TRBV7-9; tentative D call: TRBD1 (5 bases). Per the germline V gene, CDR1 is SEHNR and CDR2 is FQNEAQ (reference sequence). The V end lost 4 bases, the J end lost 4 bases, and 19 bases lay between the germline ends. The CDR3 loop spans 16 amino acids. CDR3 sequence: CASSSLGDLRAYGYTF. CDR3 DNA: TGTGCCAGCAGCTCCCTCGGGGACCTTAGGGCCTATGGCTACACCTTC. Complete variable domain (other parts from reference TRBV7-9 and TRBJ1-2): DTGVSQNPRHKITKRGQNVTFRCDPISEHNRLYWYRQTLGQGPEFLTYFQNEAQLEKSRLLSDRFSAERPKGSFSTLEIQRTEQGDSAMYLCASSSLGDLRAYGYTFGSGTRLTVV.

The genes are TRBV7-2 and TRBJ2-3; TRBD2 matches at 9 bases. Trimming removed 1 base from V and 6 bases from J; junction bases left unmatched: 2. Germline V gives CDR1 SGHTA, CDR2 FQGNSA. The CDR3 has 14 amino acids. The DNA of the CDR3 is TGTGCCAGCAGCTTAGTAGCGGGGGACGATACGCAGTATTTT. Translated: CASSLVAGDDTQYF.

This clone has a single count. The V and J genes are TRBV7-6 and TRBJ1-3; 7 bases are a match to TRBD1. V was clipped by 2 bases and J by 3 bases; unmatched bases: 10. Germline CDR1 and CDR2: SGHVS and FNYEAQ. The CDR3 is 17 residues long. CDR3 residues: CASSLNAGGVFGNTIYF. CDR3 DNA sequence: TGTGCCAGCAGCTTAAACGCAGGGGGTGTTTTTGGAAACACCATATATTTT.

This clone was seen a handful of times. J is TRBJ1-1 and V is TRBV7-8; the match to TRBD1 covers 8 bases. Germline loops: CDR1 SGHVS, CDR2 FQNEAQ. The CDR3 runs 15 residues. Trimming cost V 5 bases and J 0 bases; bases outside gene matches: 5. The CDR3 DNA reads TGTGCCAGCAGCCGGGACAGGACAATGAACACTGAAGCTTTCTTT. Translation: CASSRDRTMNTEAFF.

The rearrangement uses TRBV7-2 and TRBJ1-2; the D gene is possibly TRBD1 (6 bases). Germline-derived CDR1 and CDR2 are SGHTA and FQGNSA. The V end lost 7 bases, the J end lost 3 bases, and 12 bases lay between the germline ends. The CDR3 consists of 13 residues. CDR3 DNA: TGTGCCAGCACCCGGGACACCTACTATGGCTACACCTTC. Translating gives CASTRDTYYGYTF.

This CDR3 reads CASRGLILAGVYNEQFF. CDR3 sequence (DNA): TGTGCCAGCAGGGGACTCATACTAGCGGGGGTTTACAATGAGCAGTTCTTC. The chain uses TRBV2 and TRBJ2-1, with 11 nucleotides matching TRBD2. The CDR3 covers 17 residues. The J segment lost 4 bases and the V segment lost 6 bases, leaving 11 bases of the junction unmatched. CDR1 and CDR2 from the germline V gene are SNHLY and FYNNEI.

This clone was observed a single time. The rearrangement joins TRBV5-6 to TRBJ1-1; 7 bases match TRBD1. This CDR3 is built from 15 residues. Germline V lookup: CDR1 SGHDT, CDR2 YYEEEE. The ends lost 3 bases at V and 5 bases at J; junction bases unmatched: 10. Written as DNA, the CDR3 is TGTGCCAGCAGCTGGGACAGTTCAAGAAGGACTGAAGCTTTCTTT. Translation gives CASSWDSSRRTEAFF. The full variable domain, completed using reference TRBV5-6 and TRBJ1-1, is DAGVTQSPTHLIKTRGQQVTLRCSPKSGHDTVSWYQQALGQGPQFIFQYYEEEERQRGNFPDRFSGHQFPNYSSELNVNALLLGDSALYLCASSWDSSRRTEAFFGQGTRLTVV.

The chain employs TRBV2 and TRBJ2-7; 9 bases are a match to TRBD2. The CDR3 consists of 13 residues. The V gene's germline CDR1 is SNHLY and CDR2 FYNNEI. Trimming at V came to 7 bases and at J to 2 bases, leaving 3 bases not matched to a gene. CDR3 residues: CASNSGGPYEQYV. The CDR3 DNA follows: TGTGCCAGCAATAGCGGGGGCCCCTACGAGCAGTACGTC.

This clone was seen more than once but under ten times. This chain joins TRBV27 and TRBJ2-5; the match to TRBD2 covers 10 bases. This CDR3 is 14 amino acids long. The trim removed 6 bases at V and 3 bases at J, leaving 4 bases unmatched. The germline V gene has CDR1 MNHEY and CDR2 SMNVEV (reference sequence). This CDR3 is CASRKAGGEETQYF. The CDR3 nucleotides are TGTGCCAGCAGGAAAGCGGGGGGGGAAGAGACCCAGTACTTC.

The J gene is TRBJ1-2, the V gene TRBV28; weak D call: TRBD1 (6 bases). Germline assignment: CDR1 MDHEN and CDR2 SYDVKM. This CDR3 is 15 amino acids long. Trimming took 5 bases from V and 7 from J, leaving 20 bases between them. The CDR3 coding sequence is TGTGCCAGCAGTATTCTGACAGGTCCCATCCGTGGCTACACCTTC. The encoded protein is CASSILTGPIRGYTF.

V usage is TRBV5-5 and J usage is TRBJ1-5; D gene unclear. CDR3 length: 17 residues. In germline, CDR1 is SGHKS, CDR2 YYEKEE (reference sequence). V was pared by 3 bases and J by 5 bases, with 21 bases between. The CDR3 coding sequence is TGTGCCAGCAGCTCCGGGATCGGAGCAGGTTGGGATCAGCCCCAGCATTTT. Protein product: CASSSGIGAGWDQPQHF.

This rearrangement joins TRBV2 to TRBJ1-4, with D perhaps TRBD1 (5 bases). With 3 bases removed from V and 6 bases from J, the gap between germline ends came to 11 bases. The length of the CDR3 is 14 residues. Germline V gene lookup returns CDR1 SNHLY and CDR2 FYNNEI. The CDR3 reads CASSEQGSYEKLFF. The CDR3 region has the DNA TGTGCCAGCAGTGAGCAGGGAAGTTATGAAAAACTGTTTTTT.

The rearrangement uses TRBV5-1 and TRBJ2-1; D unclear. This CDR3 has 14 amino acids. Trimming cost V 4 bases and J 4 bases, with 12 bases left between them. Germline V gene lookup returns CDR1 SGHRS and CDR2 YFSETQ. This CDR3 reads CASSQDGRYNEQFF. The CDR3, as DNA: TGCGCCAGCAGCCAGGACGGTCGGTACAATGAGCAGTTCTTC. Variable domain in full (rest from reference TRBV5-1 and TRBJ2-1): KAGVTQTPRYLIKTRGQQVTLSCSPISGHRSVSWYQQTPGQGLQFLFEYFSETQRNKGNFPGRFSGRQFSNSRSEMNVSTLELGDSALYLCASSQDGRYNEQFFGPGTRLTVL.

The chain has TRBV30 and TRBJ1-1; D gene unclear. This CDR3 comprises 13 residues. Trimming took 2 bases from V and 1 from J, leaving 8 bases between them. The germline CDR1 and CDR2 sequences are GTSNPN and SVGIG (reference sequence). DNA of the CDR3: TGTGCCTGGAGTCTACAGCAGAACACTGAAGCTTTCTTT. This encodes CAWSLQQNTEAFF. The full variable domain, in which reference TRBV30 and TRBJ1-1 provide the parts outside the CDR3, is SQTIHQWPATLVQPVGSPLSLECTVEGTSNPNLYWYRQAAGRGLQLLFYSVGIGQISSEVPQNLSASRPQDRQFILSSKKLLLSDSGFYLCAWSLQQNTEAFFGQGTRLTVV.

This chain links TRBV24-1 with TRBJ2-1, with TRBD2 matching 8 bases. From germline, CDR1 is KGHDR and CDR2 SFDVKD. Trimming took 5 bases from V and 6 from J; bases not matched to a gene: 2. The CDR3 is made up of 13 amino acids. CDR3 nucleotides: TGTGCCACCAGTGGGGGACTAGTCAATGAGCAGTTCTTC. Its translation: CATSGGLVNEQFF.

The chain combines TRBV27 with TRBJ2-7; 8 bases are shared with TRBD1. This CDR3 comprises 13 residues. Germline V gene data show CDR1 as MNHEY and CDR2 as SMNVEV (reference sequence). The trim removed 6 bases at V and 5 bases at J, leaving 6 bases unmatched. This CDR3 reads CASRRTGSHEQYV. The CDR3, as DNA: TGTGCCAGCAGGAGGACAGGGTCCCACGAGCAGTACGTC.

The chain uses TRBV6-5 and TRBJ1-2, with D possibly being TRBD1 (5 bases). Germline loops: CDR1 MNHEY, CDR2 SVGAGI. This CDR3 has 14 residues. Trimming cost V 8 bases and J 4 bases, with 17 bases left between them. The CDR3 nucleotides read TGTGCCAGCGGAAGGGACCAGAGTGCCTATGGCTACACCTTC. Its protein product is CASGRDQSAYGYTF.

J is TRBJ1-2 and V is TRBV19, with a tentative D call TRBD1 (6 bases). Trimming removed 4 bases from V and 6 bases from J, with 18 bases in between. CDR1 is LNHDA and CDR2 is SQIVND in the germline V gene (reference sequence). CDR3 length: 15 residues. DNA of the CDR3: TGTGCCAGTAGTAGTGTCCGGGGGCAGCTCCATGGCTACACCTTC. Translating gives CASSSVRGQLHGYTF.

This chain uses TRBV5-6 with TRBJ2-4, with TRBD2 matching over 11 bases. Germline CDR1 reads SGHDT; CDR2 reads YYEEEE. The CDR3 runs 18 residues. V lost 3 bases to trimming and J lost 0 bases; unmatched junction nucleotides: 8. CDR3 sequence (DNA): TGTGCCAGCAGCTCCTTATATAGCGGGGGGGCAGCCAAAAACATTCAGTACTTC. Translation: CASSSLYSGGAAKNIQYF.

The rearrangement uses TRBV3-1 (or the pseudogene TRBV3-2) and TRBJ1-4, with 10 bases lining up with TRBD1. This CDR3 is 16 amino acids long. Germline assignment: CDR1 LGHDT and CDR2 YNNKEL (reference sequence). The ends lost 3 bases at V and 6 bases at J; junction bases unmatched: 7. This CDR3 is CASSQVGGTGDEKLFF. CDR3 coding DNA: TGTGCCAGCAGCCAGGTGGGGGGGACAGGGGATGAAAAACTGTTTTTT.

This chain connects TRBV14 to TRBJ2-6, with 9 bases lining up with TRBD1. The CDR3 contains 18 residues. V lost 0 bases to trimming and J lost 2 bases; unmatched junction nucleotides: 5. CDR1 is SGHDN and CDR2 is FVKESK in the germline V gene. Written as DNA, the CDR3 is TGTGCCAGCAGCCAAGAGTGGACAGGGGTAGCTGGGGCCAACGTCCTGACTTTC. Translating gives CASSQEWTGVAGANVLTF.

The sample holds a few counts of this clone. This CDR3 is also generated by other DNA sequences in the sample. This chain uses TRBV20-1 with TRBJ2-3; the D is unclear. Germline V gene sequence: CDR1 DFQATT, CDR2 SNEGSKA (reference sequence). Deletions cut 3 bases from V and 3 bases from J, with 7 bases between. The CDR3 length is 12 residues. The CDR3 nucleotides are TGCAGTGCTAGTCCAAATACAGATACGCAGTATTTT. It codes for CSASPNTDTQYF.

This rearrangement joins TRBV3-1 (or the pseudogene TRBV3-2) to TRBJ2-1, with 7 bases identical to TRBD2. The V and J ends lost 0 bases and 2 bases, in that order; junction bases with no gene match: 7. This CDR3 is 17 amino acids long. Germline V gene sequence: CDR1 LGHDT, CDR2 YNNKEL (reference sequence). CDR3 loop: CASSQDGGGGPYNEQFF. The CDR3 coding sequence is TGTGCCAGCAGCCAAGATGGGGGGGGAGGGCCCTACAATGAGCAGTTCTTC.

This clone was counted a few times. The genes are TRBV5-1 and TRBJ1-5; 7 bases fit TRBD1. With 4 bases clipped from V and 4 bases from J, the junction kept 8 bases outside the gene matches. The CDR3 has 15 amino acids. In germline, CDR1 is SGHRS, CDR2 YFSETQ. CDR3 region: CASSLSGTANQPQHF. CDR3 DNA: TGCGCCAGCAGCCTCAGCGGGACAGCTAATCAGCCCCAGCATTTT.

Regarding this clone: The same CDR3 also results from other DNA sequences found in this sample. The gene calls are TRBV5-1 and TRBJ2-3; D gene uncertain. The germline V gene has CDR1 SGHRS and CDR2 YFSETQ. The CDR3 runs 13 residues. The V and J ends lost 3 bases and 0 bases respectively, with 5 bases between them. CDR3: CASSSGSTDTQYF. The CDR3 DNA reads as TGCGCCAGCAGCTCCGGTAGCACAGATACGCAGTATTTT. The whole variable domain, filled in from reference TRBV5-1 and TRBJ2-3, reads KAGVTQTPRYLIKTRGQQVTLSCSPISGHRSVSWYQQTPGQGLQFLFEYFSETQRNKGNFPGRFSGRQFSNSRSEMNVSTLELGDSALYLCASSSGSTDTQYFGPGTRLTVL.

CDR3 DNA: TGTGCCAGCAGCTCCCGTGGGGTTAATGAAAAACTGTTTTTT. Protein sequence: CASSSRGVNEKLFF. The chain carries TRBV7-8 and TRBJ1-4, with D uncertain. Germline CDR1 is SGHVS and CDR2 is FQNEAQ. With 4 bases removed from V and 4 bases from J, the gap between germline ends came to 10 bases. The CDR3 loop spans 14 amino acids.

The chain joins TRBV11-1 to TRBJ2-1; possibly TRBD2 for D (7 bases). This CDR3 comprises 14 residues. The germline V gene encodes CDR1 SGHAT and CDR2 FQDESV (reference sequence). V lost 5 bases, J lost 8 bases, and 16 bases lay in between. The CDR3, as DNA: TGTGCCAGCAGCCTACGGGGGGCCGGGGATGAGCAGTTCTTC. Its protein is CASSLRGAGDEQFF.